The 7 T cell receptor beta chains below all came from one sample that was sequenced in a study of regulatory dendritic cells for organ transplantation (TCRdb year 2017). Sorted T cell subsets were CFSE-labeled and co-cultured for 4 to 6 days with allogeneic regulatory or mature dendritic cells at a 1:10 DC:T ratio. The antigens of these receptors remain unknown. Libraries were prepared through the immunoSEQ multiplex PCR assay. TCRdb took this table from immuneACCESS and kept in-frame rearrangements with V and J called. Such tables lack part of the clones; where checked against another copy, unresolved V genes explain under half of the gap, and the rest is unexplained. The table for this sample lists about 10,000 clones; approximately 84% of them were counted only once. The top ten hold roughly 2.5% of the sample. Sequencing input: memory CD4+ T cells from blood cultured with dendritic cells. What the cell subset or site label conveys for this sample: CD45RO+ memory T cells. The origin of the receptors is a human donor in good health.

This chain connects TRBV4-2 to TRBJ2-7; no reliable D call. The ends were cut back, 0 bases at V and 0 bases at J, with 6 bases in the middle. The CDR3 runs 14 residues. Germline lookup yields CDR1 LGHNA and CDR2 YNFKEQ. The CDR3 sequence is CASSQDPGSYEQYF. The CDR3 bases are TGTGCCAGCAGCCAAGACCCGGGCTCCTACGAGCAGTACTTC.

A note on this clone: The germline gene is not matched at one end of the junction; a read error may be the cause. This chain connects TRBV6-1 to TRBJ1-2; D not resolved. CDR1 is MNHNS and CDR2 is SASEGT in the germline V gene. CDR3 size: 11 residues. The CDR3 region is CASSEAEKPHF. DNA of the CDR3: TGTGCCAGCAGTGAAGCTGAGAAGCCTCACTTC.

CDR3 nucleotides: TGTGCCAGCAGTGACGGGGTCCCAGAGACCCAGTACTTC. It encodes CASSDGVPETQYF. This sequence joins TRBV2 and TRBJ2-5; the D gene is possibly TRBD2 (5 bases). The CDR3 covers 13 residues. The ends were cut back, 3 bases at V and 4 bases at J, with 9 bases in the middle. CDR1 SNHLY and CDR2 FYNNEI come from the germline V gene.

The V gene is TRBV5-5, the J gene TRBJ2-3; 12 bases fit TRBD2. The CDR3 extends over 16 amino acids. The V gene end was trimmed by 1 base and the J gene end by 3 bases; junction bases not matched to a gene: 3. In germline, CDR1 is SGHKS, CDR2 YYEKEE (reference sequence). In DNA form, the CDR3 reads TGTGCCAGCAGCTTGCTACTAGCGGGAGGAACAGATACGCAGTATTTT. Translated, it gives CASSLLLAGGTDTQYF.

The CDR3 DNA reads as TGTGCCAGCAGCTTGAGTACAGGGTTCACCGGGGAGCTGTTTTTT. This codes for CASSLSTGFTGELFF. The chain uses TRBV5-5 and TRBJ2-2; tentatively, D is TRBD1 (6 bases). Germline CDR1 is SGHKS and CDR2 is YYEKEE (reference sequence). CDR3 length: 15 amino acids. Trimming removed 1 base from V and 4 bases from J, with 11 bases in between.

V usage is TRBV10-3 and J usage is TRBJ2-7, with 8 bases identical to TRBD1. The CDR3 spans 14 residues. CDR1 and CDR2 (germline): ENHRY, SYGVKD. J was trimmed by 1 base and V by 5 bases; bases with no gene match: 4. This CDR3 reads CAISKDRGSYEQYF. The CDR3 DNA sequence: TGTGCCATCAGTAAAGACAGGGGTTCCTACGAGCAGTACTTC.

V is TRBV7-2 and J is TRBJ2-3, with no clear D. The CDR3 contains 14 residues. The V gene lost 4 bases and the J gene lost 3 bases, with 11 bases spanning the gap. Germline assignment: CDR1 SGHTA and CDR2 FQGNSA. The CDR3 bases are TGTGCCAGCAGCTCGACCTCAGATACAGATACGCAGTATTTT. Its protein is CASSSTSDTDTQYF.